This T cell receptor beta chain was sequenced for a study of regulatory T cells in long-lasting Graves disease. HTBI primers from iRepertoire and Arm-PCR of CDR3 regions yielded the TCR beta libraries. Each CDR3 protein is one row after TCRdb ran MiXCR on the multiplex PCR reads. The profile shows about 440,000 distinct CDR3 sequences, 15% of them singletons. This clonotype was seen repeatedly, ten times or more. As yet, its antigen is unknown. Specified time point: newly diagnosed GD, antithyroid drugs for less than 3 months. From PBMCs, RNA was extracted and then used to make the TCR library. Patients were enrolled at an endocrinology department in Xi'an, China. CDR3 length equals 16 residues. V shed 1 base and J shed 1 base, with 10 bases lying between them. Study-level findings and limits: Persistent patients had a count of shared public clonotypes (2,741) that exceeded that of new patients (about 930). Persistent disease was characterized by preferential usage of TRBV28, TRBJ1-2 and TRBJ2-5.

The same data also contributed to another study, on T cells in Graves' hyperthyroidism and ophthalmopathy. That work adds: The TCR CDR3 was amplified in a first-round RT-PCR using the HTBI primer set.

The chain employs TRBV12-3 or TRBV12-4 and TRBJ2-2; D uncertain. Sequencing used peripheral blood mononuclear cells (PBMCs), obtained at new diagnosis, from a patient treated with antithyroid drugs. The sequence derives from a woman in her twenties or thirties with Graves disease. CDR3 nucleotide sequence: TGTGCCAGCAGTTTAGGGGCCCCGCGGAACACCGGGGAGCTGTTTTTT. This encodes CASSLGAPRNTGELFF.